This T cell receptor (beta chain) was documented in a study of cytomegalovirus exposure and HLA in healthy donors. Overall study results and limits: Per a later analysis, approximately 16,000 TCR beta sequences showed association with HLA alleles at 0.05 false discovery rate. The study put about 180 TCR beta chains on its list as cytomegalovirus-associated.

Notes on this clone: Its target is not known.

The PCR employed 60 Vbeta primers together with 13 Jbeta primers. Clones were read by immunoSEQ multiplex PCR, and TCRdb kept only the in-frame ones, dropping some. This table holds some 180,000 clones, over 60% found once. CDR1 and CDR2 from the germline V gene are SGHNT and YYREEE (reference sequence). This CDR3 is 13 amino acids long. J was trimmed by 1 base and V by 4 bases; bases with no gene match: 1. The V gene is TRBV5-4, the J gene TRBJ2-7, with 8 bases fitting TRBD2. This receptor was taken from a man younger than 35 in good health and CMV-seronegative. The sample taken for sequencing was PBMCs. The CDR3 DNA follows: TGTGCCAGCAGCGTAGCGGGATCCTACGAGCAGTACTTC. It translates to CASSVAGSYEQYF.